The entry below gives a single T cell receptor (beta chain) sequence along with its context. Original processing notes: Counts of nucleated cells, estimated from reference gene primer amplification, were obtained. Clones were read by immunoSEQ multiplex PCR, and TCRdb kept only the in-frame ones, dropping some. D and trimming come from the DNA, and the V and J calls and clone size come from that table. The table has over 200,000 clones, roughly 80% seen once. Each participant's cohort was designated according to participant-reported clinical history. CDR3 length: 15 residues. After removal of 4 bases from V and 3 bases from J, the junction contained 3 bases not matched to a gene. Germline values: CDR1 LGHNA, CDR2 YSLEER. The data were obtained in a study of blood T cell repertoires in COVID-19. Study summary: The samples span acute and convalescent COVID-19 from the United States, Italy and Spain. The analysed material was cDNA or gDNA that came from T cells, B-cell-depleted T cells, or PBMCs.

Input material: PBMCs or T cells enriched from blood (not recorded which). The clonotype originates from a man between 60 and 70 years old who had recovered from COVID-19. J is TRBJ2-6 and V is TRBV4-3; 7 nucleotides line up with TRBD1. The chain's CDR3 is CASSPRQGGANVLTF. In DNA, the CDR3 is TGCGCCAGCAGCCCGCGACAGGGTGGGGCCAACGTCCTGACTTTC.